These T cell receptor beta chains were read from a single sample in a study of T cell changes during pregnancy in multiple sclerosis. Method: immunoSEQ multiplex PCR; TCRdb's copy keeps in-frame clones and lacks some. The sample consists of approximately 63,000 clones, over 90% of them appearing once. The starting material was CD8+ T cells from peripheral blood mononuclear cells, obtained in the third trimester of pregnancy. The source of these receptors is a female donor with multiple sclerosis, enrolled in a pregnancy study. The CDR3 runs from the conserved cysteine through the conserved F or W. D genes are given only for firm matches. Clone size, where shown, is once, few, many, or a class for clones that have expanded.

clone_size: -
v_call: TRBV19
d_call: TRBD1
j_call: TRBJ2-7
cdr3_length: 15
cdr3_nt: TGTGCCAGTAGTATAGGATCAGGGGGAGCTTACGAGCAGTACTTC
cdr3_aa: CASSIGSGGAYEQYF

clone_size: -
v_call: TRBV6-1
d_call: -
j_call: TRBJ1-3
cdr3_length: 13
cdr3_nt: TGTGCCAGCAGTCGGGGGTTTGAAAACACCATATATTTT
cdr3_aa: CASSRGFENTIYF

clone_size: -
v_call: TRBV11-2
d_call: -
j_call: TRBJ2-2
cdr3_length: 11
cdr3_nt: TGTGCCGGCCTCATCGCCGGGGAGCTGTTTTTT
cdr3_aa: CAGLIAGELFF

clone_size: -
v_call: TRBV13
d_call: TRBD2
j_call: TRBJ2-1
cdr3_length: 16
cdr3_nt: TGTGCCAGCAGCTTAGCCAGCGGGAGCTCCTACAATGAGCAGTTCTTC
cdr3_aa: CASSLASGSSYNEQFF

clone_size: -
v_call: TRBV4-2
d_call: TRBD2
j_call: TRBJ2-1
cdr3_length: 15
cdr3_nt: TGTGCCAGCAGCCAAGAACTAGCGGACTACAATGAGCAGTTCTTC
cdr3_aa: CASSQELADYNEQFF

clone_size: -
v_call: TRBV30
d_call: TRBD1
j_call: TRBJ2-7
cdr3_length: 16
cdr3_nt: TGTGCCTGGAGTGTCCCAGGACAGGGGATGCCCTACGAGCAGTACTTC
cdr3_aa: CAWSVPGQGMPYEQYF

clone_size: -
v_call: TRBV10-1
d_call: -
j_call: TRBJ2-7
cdr3_length: 15
cdr3_nt: TGCGCCAGCAGTGAGAGTAGGGACACCCTCTACGAGCAGTACTTC
cdr3_aa: CASSESRDTLYEQYF

clone_size: -
v_call: TRBV9
d_call: -
j_call: TRBJ1-2
cdr3_length: 13
cdr3_nt: TGTGCCAGCCGGCCCCAGGGTGACTATGGCTACACCTTC
cdr3_aa: CASRPQGDYGYTF

clone_size: -
v_call: TRBV5-1
d_call: TRBD1
j_call: TRBJ2-7
cdr3_length: 14
cdr3_nt: TGCGCCAGCAGATCGGGACAGGGGAGTTGGGAGCAGTACTTC
cdr3_aa: CASRSGQGSWEQYF

clone_size: -
v_call: TRBV4-3
d_call: TRBD1
j_call: TRBJ1-1
cdr3_length: 13
cdr3_nt: TGCGCCAGCAGCCAGACAGGGTTCACTGAAGCTTTCTTT
cdr3_aa: CASSQTGFTEAFF

clone_size: -
v_call: TRBV7-9
d_call: TRBD1
j_call: TRBJ2-1
cdr3_length: 17
cdr3_nt: TGTGCCAGCAGCTCGAGGGGCGGGACAGGGTCCTACAATGAGCAGTTCTTC
cdr3_aa: CASSSRGGTGSYNEQFF

clone_size: -
v_call: TRBV27
d_call: TRBD1
j_call: TRBJ1-5
cdr3_length: 14
cdr3_nt: TGTGCCAGCCGAACAGGGGGCGGCAATCAGCCCCAGCATTTT
cdr3_aa: CASRTGGGNQPQHF

clone_size: -
v_call: TRBV9
d_call: TRBD1
j_call: TRBJ2-6
cdr3_length: 18
cdr3_nt: TGTGCCAGCAGCGTAGGTTACACAGGGGTTTCTGGGGCCAACGTCCTGACTTTC
cdr3_aa: CASSVGYTGVSGANVLTF

clone_size: -
v_call: TRBV4-1
d_call: TRBD2
j_call: TRBJ2-1
cdr3_length: 14
cdr3_nt: TGCGCCAGCAGCCAACAGGGGCGGGGGGATGAGCAGTTCTTC
cdr3_aa: CASSQQGRGDEQFF

clone_size: -
v_call: TRBV6-4
d_call: -
j_call: TRBJ2-2
cdr3_length: 13
cdr3_nt: TGTGCCAGCAGAGGGCCGGGAACCGGGGAGCTGTTTTTT
cdr3_aa: CASRGPGTGELFF

clone_size: -
v_call: TRBV7-9
d_call: -
j_call: TRBJ2-1
cdr3_length: 18
cdr3_nt: TGTGCCAGCAGCTTAGGGGTGGACGGGGAGCCCCCCTACAATGAGCAGTTCTTC
cdr3_aa: CASSLGVDGEPPYNEQFF

clone_size: -
v_call: TRBV7-9
d_call: -
j_call: TRBJ1-3
cdr3_length: 14
cdr3_nt: TGTGCCAGCAGCTTAAGGGGCTCTGGAAACACCATATATTTT
cdr3_aa: CASSLRGSGNTIYF

clone_size: -
v_call: TRBV2
d_call: TRBD1
j_call: TRBJ1-2
cdr3_length: 13
cdr3_nt: TGTGCCAGCAGTAGCCCGGACAGGATTGGCTACACCTTC
cdr3_aa: CASSSPDRIGYTF

clone_size: -
v_call: TRBV5-4
d_call: -
j_call: TRBJ1-1
cdr3_length: 15
cdr3_nt: TGTGCCAGCAGCTTCCCCAGGGTTGGAAACACTGAAGCTTTCTTT
cdr3_aa: CASSFPRVGNTEAFF

clone_size: -
v_call: TRBV4-1
d_call: TRBD2
j_call: TRBJ2-7
cdr3_length: 15
cdr3_nt: TGCGCCAGCAGCCAAGCTGGACTAGCGGGGTACGAGCAGTACTTC
cdr3_aa: CASSQAGLAGYEQYF

clone_size: -
v_call: TRBV5-1
d_call: TRBD2
j_call: TRBJ2-2
cdr3_length: 17
cdr3_nt: TGCGCCAGCAGCTTGACCAGCGGGAGGGCCTACACCGGGGAGCTGTTTTTT
cdr3_aa: CASSLTSGRAYTGELFF

clone_size: -
v_call: TRBV29-1
d_call: -
j_call: TRBJ2-2
cdr3_length: 16
cdr3_nt: TGCAGCGTTGAGCACGCAGGGCCCGGTAACACCGGGGAGCTGTTTTTT
cdr3_aa: CSVEHAGPGNTGELFF

clone_size: once
v_call: TRBV7-9
d_call: -
j_call: TRBJ1-1
cdr3_length: 14
cdr3_nt: TGTGCCAGCAGCTTAGTAACAGGGAACACTGAAGCTTTCTTT
cdr3_aa: CASSLVTGNTEAFF

clone_size: once
v_call: TRBV11-2
d_call: -
j_call: TRBJ2-5
cdr3_length: 13
cdr3_nt: TGTGCCAGCAGCCCCGGACTGGAAGAGACCCAGTACTTC
cdr3_aa: CASSPGLEETQYF

clone_size: few
v_call: TRBV12-5
d_call: -
j_call: TRBJ2-7
cdr3_length: 15
cdr3_nt: TGTGCTAGTGGTTCCCAGACAGCCTCTCCCTACGAGCAGTACTTC
cdr3_aa: CASGSQTASPYEQYF

clone_size: -
v_call: TRBV29-1
d_call: TRBD1
j_call: TRBJ1-2
cdr3_length: 17
cdr3_nt: TGCAGCGTTGATAGTCGGATCGGGGACAGGGTTAACTATGGCTACACCTTC
cdr3_aa: CSVDSRIGDRVNYGYTF

clone_size: -
v_call: TRBV9
d_call: TRBD1
j_call: TRBJ1-3
cdr3_length: 16
cdr3_nt: TGTGCCAGCAGCGAGAGACAGGGGGATGCCATAGACACCATATATTTT
cdr3_aa: CASSERQGDAIDTIYF

clone_size: -
v_call: TRBV7-9
d_call: TRBD2
j_call: TRBJ2-1
cdr3_length: 16
cdr3_nt: TGTGCCAGCAGCCTTCGGGTAGTAGCGGGAGTCAATGAGCAGTTCTTC
cdr3_aa: CASSLRVVAGVNEQFF

clone_size: -
v_call: TRBV29-1
d_call: TRBD1
j_call: TRBJ2-1
cdr3_length: 15
cdr3_nt: TGCAGCGTTGAATACGGGGACAGGTACTACAATGAGCAGTTCTTC
cdr3_aa: CSVEYGDRYYNEQFF

clone_size: -
v_call: TRBV9
d_call: -
j_call: TRBJ2-7
cdr3_length: 14
cdr3_nt: TGTGCCAGCAGCCCCGACACAGCCTACTACGAGCAGTACTTC
cdr3_aa: CASSPDTAYYEQYF

clone_size: -
v_call: TRBV5-5
d_call: -
j_call: TRBJ1-1
cdr3_length: 12
cdr3_nt: TGTGCCAGCAGCGTCAGAATCACTGAAGCTTTCTTT
cdr3_aa: CASSVRITEAFF

clone_size: -
v_call: TRBV19
d_call: -
j_call: TRBJ2-3
cdr3_length: 13
cdr3_nt: TGTGCCAGTACCATATCGGGCACAGATACGCAGTATTTT
cdr3_aa: CASTISGTDTQYF

clone_size: -
v_call: TRBV28
d_call: TRBD1
j_call: TRBJ2-7
cdr3_length: 14
cdr3_nt: TGTGCCAGCAAGTTTGACAGGGGGTCTTACGAGCAGTACTTC
cdr3_aa: CASKFDRGSYEQYF

clone_size: -
v_call: TRBV9
d_call: -
j_call: TRBJ2-3
cdr3_length: 15
cdr3_nt: TGTGCCAGCAGCCGACGGACAGACCGCACAGATACGCAGTATTTT
cdr3_aa: CASSRRTDRTDTQYF

clone_size: -
v_call: TRBV27
d_call: TRBD1
j_call: TRBJ2-7
cdr3_length: 12
cdr3_nt: TGTGCCAGCAGTCAGGGGGCGAGGGAGCAGTACTTC
cdr3_aa: CASSQGAREQYF

clone_size: -
v_call: TRBV9
d_call: -
j_call: TRBJ1-2
cdr3_length: 15
cdr3_nt: TGTGCCAGCAGCGGGGGAGCAGGGACACTCTATGGCTACACCTTC
cdr3_aa: CASSGGAGTLYGYTF

clone_size: few
v_call: TRBV7-9
d_call: TRBD2
j_call: TRBJ2-7
cdr3_length: 15
cdr3_nt: TGTGCCAGCAGCCTACCCCTAGCGGGAGGCTACGAGCAGTACTTC
cdr3_aa: CASSLPLAGGYEQYF

clone_size: -
v_call: TRBV7-6
d_call: TRBD2
j_call: TRBJ2-1
cdr3_length: 16
cdr3_nt: TGTGCCAGCAGCTTAGAGCTTAGCGGGCCATACAATGAGCAGTTCTTC
cdr3_aa: CASSLELSGPYNEQFF

clone_size: -
v_call: TRBV19
d_call: TRBD1
j_call: TRBJ2-7
cdr3_length: 14
cdr3_nt: TGTGCCAGTAGTATCCGGGACAGGGTCCGCGAGCAGTACTTC
cdr3_aa: CASSIRDRVREQYF

clone_size: -
v_call: TRBV5-4
d_call: TRBD2
j_call: TRBJ2-7
cdr3_length: 14
cdr3_nt: TGTGCCAGCAGCCCTAGCGGGAGTTTTCTCGAGCAGTACTTC
cdr3_aa: CASSPSGSFLEQYF

clone_size: -
v_call: TRBV6-5
d_call: TRBD1
j_call: TRBJ2-7
cdr3_length: 13
cdr3_nt: TGTGCCAGCAGTTTAGTTGACAGGGGCGAGCAGTACTTC
cdr3_aa: CASSLVDRGEQYF

clone_size: -
v_call: TRBV13
d_call: TRBD1
j_call: TRBJ2-3
cdr3_length: 14
cdr3_nt: TGTGCCAGCCGGGGGACAGGGAGCACAGATACGCAGTATTTT
cdr3_aa: CASRGTGSTDTQYF

clone_size: -
v_call: TRBV27
d_call: TRBD1
j_call: TRBJ1-2
cdr3_length: 13
cdr3_nt: TGTGCCAGCAGTTGGGGACAGCACTATGGCTACACCTTC
cdr3_aa: CASSWGQHYGYTF

clone_size: -
v_call: TRBV7-9
d_call: TRBD2
j_call: TRBJ2-3
cdr3_length: 17
cdr3_nt: TGTGCCAGCAGCCCGGGACTAGCGGGAGGTTTCACAGATACGCAGTATTTT
cdr3_aa: CASSPGLAGGFTDTQYF

clone_size: -
v_call: TRBV7-7
d_call: -
j_call: TRBJ1-5
cdr3_length: 14
cdr3_nt: TGTGCCAGCAGCTTTAGGACAGACAATCAGCCCCAGCATTTT
cdr3_aa: CASSFRTDNQPQHF